The 13 T cell receptor beta chains reported below all come from one sample, sequenced in a study of blood T cell repertoires in COVID-19. This table comes from immunoSEQ multiplex PCR, and its TCRdb copy is limited to in-frame clones, with some not included. The data show roughly 30,000 clones, over 75% seen once. The sample taken for sequencing was peripheral blood. The receptors come from a man aged 55-75 years with COVID-19, enrolled during active disease.

The chain links TRBV4-2 to TRBJ1-2; possible D gene TRBD1, 5 bases. Germline V gene data show CDR1 as LGHNA and CDR2 as YNFKEQ. The ends were cut back, 1 base at V and 0 bases at J, with 18 bases in the middle. This CDR3 is 18 amino acids long. DNA for the CDR3: TGTGCCAGCAGCCAAGGGGGAGGGGAGGATCTATCTAACTATGGCTACACCTTC. Translated: CASSQGGGEDLSNYGYTF.

The genes are TRBV6-5 and TRBJ2-2, with no clear D. With 7 bases removed from V and 6 bases from J, the gap between germline ends came to 15 bases. The CDR3 is 14 amino acids. Germline-derived CDR1 and CDR2 are MNHEY and SVGAGI. The CDR3 region has the DNA TGTGCCAGCACTGTGGGCGCTGGCGCCGGGGAGCTGTTTTTT. This codes for CASTVGAGAGELFF.

The chain joins TRBV28 to TRBJ1-3; weak D call: TRBD1 (5 bases). The V end lost 5 bases, the J end lost 0 bases, and 20 bases lay between the germline ends. CDR1 is MDHEN and CDR2 is SYDVKM in the germline V gene. CDR3 length: 18 amino acids. CDR3 amino acids: CASSGPGSAGRSGNTIYF. The DNA for the CDR3 is TGTGCCAGCAGTGGACCCGGATCGGCAGGGCGCTCTGGAAACACCATATATTTT.

The chain employs TRBV28 and TRBJ1-3; D remains ambiguous. The CDR3 has 11 residues. Germline V gives CDR1 MDHEN, CDR2 SYDVKM. CDR3 nucleotides: TGTGGTCACGGGATCGGAAACACCATATATTTT. Its translation: CGHGIGNTIYF.

This rearrangement joins TRBV4-1 to TRBJ1-3, with 7 bases matching TRBD1. CDR3 size: 15 residues. Unmatched junction bases numbered 8, after V lost 6 bases and J lost 3 bases. Germline CDR1 is MGHRA and CDR2 is YSYEKL. CDR3 nucleotide sequence: TGCGCCAGCAGACTAACAGGGGACCTTGGAAACACCATATATTTT. Translation: CASRLTGDLGNTIYF.

The J gene is TRBJ2-1, the V gene TRBV9, with D possibly being TRBD1 (6 bases). The CDR3 extends over 12 amino acids. Germline loops: CDR1 SGDLS, CDR2 YYNGEE. Trimming removed 4 bases at V and 9 bases at J, with 11 bases between. The CDR3 nucleotides read TGTGCCAGCAGCCCCACAGGGCTTGAGCAGTTCTTC. Translation gives CASSPTGLEQFF.

In its sample, this clone was seen a few times. The chain couples TRBV15 to TRBJ1-1; a weak D match, TRBD1 (5 bases). Trimming shortened V by 1 base and J by 5 bases, and 14 bases separated the two germline ends. The CDR3 runs 15 residues. CDR1 is LNHNV and CDR2 is YYDKDF in the germline V gene (reference sequence). CDR3 DNA sequence: TGTGCCACCAGCAGAGGTGGAGGGGCGAGGACTGAAGCTTTCTTT. Translated: CATSRGGGARTEAFF. The full variable domain, in which reference TRBV15 and TRBJ1-1 provide the parts outside the CDR3, is DAMVIQNPRYQVTQFGKPVTLSCSQTLNHNVMYWYQQKSSQAPKLLFHYYDKDFNNEADTPDNFQSRRPNTSFCFLDIRSPGLGDTAMYLCATSRGGGARTEAFFGQGTRLTVV.

The chain is built from TRBV19 and TRBJ1-5; 10 bases are a match to TRBD1. Germline V gene sequence: CDR1 LNHDA, CDR2 SQIVND (reference sequence). The V gene end was trimmed by 6 bases and the J gene end by 7 bases; junction bases not matched to a gene: 9. There are 15 residues in the CDR3. The CDR3 region has the DNA TGTGCCAGTAGCCCCCCGGGACAGGGGCGCCAGCCCCAGCATTTT. This gives the protein CASSPPGQGRQPQHF.

This clone has just a few counts. The chain employs TRBV28 and TRBJ1-2; D gene unclear. Germline CDR1 MDHEN, CDR2 SYDVKM. This CDR3 has 13 residues. The V end lost 6 bases, the J end lost 5 bases, and 13 bases lay between the germline ends. In nucleotides, the CDR3 is TGTGCCAGCAGGTACGCACAGCCGTATGGCTACACCTTC. It encodes CASRYAQPYGYTF.

V and J are TRBV2 and TRBJ2-1; D remains ambiguous. This CDR3 is built from 15 residues. The germline V and J ends were trimmed by 5 bases and 3 bases, with 14 bases remaining between them. Germline-derived CDR1 and CDR2 are SNHLY and FYNNEI. The CDR3 reads CASSLSGQDYNEQFF. CDR3 in DNA: TGTGCCAGCAGTTTGTCGGGTCAAGACTACAATGAGCAGTTCTTC.

The chain has TRBV29-1 and TRBJ2-2; possibly TRBD1 for D (6 bases). Trimming left V 2 bases short and J 4 bases short, with 11 bases between. The germline gives CDR1 SQVTM, CDR2 ANQGSEA. This CDR3 contains 14 residues. CDR3 bases: TGCAGCGTTGAAACAGGGATCCCCACCGGGGAGCTGTTTTTT. Its protein is CSVETGIPTGELFF.

This clone was observed a single time. The chain joins TRBV7-9 to TRBJ1-1, with TRBD1 matching 8 bases. This CDR3 has 13 amino acids. J lost 5 bases, V lost 6 bases, and 5 bases had no gene match. Per the germline V gene, CDR1 is SEHNR and CDR2 is FQNEAQ (reference sequence). The CDR3 DNA follows: TGTGCCAGCAGTCGGACAGGGCCGACTGAAGCTTTCTTT. Its translation is CASSRTGPTEAFF. The complete variable domain, with remaining parts taken from reference TRBV7-9 and TRBJ1-1, reads DTGVSQNPRHKITKRGQNVTFRCDPISEHNRLYWYRQTLGQGPEFLTYFQNEAQLEKSRLLSDRFSAERPKGSFSTLEIQRTEQGDSAMYLCASSRTGPTEAFFGQGTRLTVV.

For the CDR3, the DNA is TGTGCCAGCAGTTACGACGGGACAGTTTTTGAAAAACTGTTTTTT. As protein: CASSYDGTVFEKLFF. The V and J genes are TRBV6-2 or TRBV6-3 and TRBJ1-4; 7 nucleotides agree with TRBD1. CDR3 length: 15 residues. V shed 2 bases, J shed 7 bases, and the junction held 7 bases outside the gene matches. Germline assignment: CDR1 MNHEY and CDR2 SVGEGT.